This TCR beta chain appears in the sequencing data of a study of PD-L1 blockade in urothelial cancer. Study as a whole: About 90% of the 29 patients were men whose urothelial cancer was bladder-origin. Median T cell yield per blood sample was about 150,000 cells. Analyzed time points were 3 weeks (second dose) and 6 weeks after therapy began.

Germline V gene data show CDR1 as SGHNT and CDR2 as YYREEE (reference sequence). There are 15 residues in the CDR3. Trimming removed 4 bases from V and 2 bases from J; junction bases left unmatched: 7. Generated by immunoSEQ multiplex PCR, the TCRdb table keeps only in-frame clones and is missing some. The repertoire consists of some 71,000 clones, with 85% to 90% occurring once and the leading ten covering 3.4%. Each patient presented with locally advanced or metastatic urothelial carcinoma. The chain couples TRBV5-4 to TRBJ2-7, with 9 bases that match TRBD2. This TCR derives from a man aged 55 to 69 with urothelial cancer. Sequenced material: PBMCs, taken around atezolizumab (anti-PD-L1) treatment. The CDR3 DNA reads TGTGCCAGCAGCCAAGGAGCGGGGGGTCCCTACGAGCAGTACTTC. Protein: CASSQGAGGPYEQYF.